The sequence of this T cell receptor (beta chain) was determined in a study of siplizumab effects on memory and regulatory T cells (dated by TCRdb to between 2018 and 2020). Regarding the study in general: The study looked at the effect of siplizumab, an anti-CD2 antibody, on alloreactive T-cell subsets in allogeneic mixed lymphocyte reactions made from human PBMCs.

As concerns this clone: Its antigen has not been determined. No qualities accompany the bases; no much larger clone lies one base away.

What the research found in general, with its limitations: Of the alloreactive CD4+ clones that could be mapped, the Treg-derived share averaged approximately 69% with siplizumab compared with 25% to 30% in control reactions. Greater diversity appeared to be present in unstimulated naive T cells than in memory T cells, and a substantial contribution to the alloresponse seemed to be made by naive cells. Siplizumab significantly lowered the cumulative frequency of alloreactive sequences that could be traced to unstimulated CD4+ memory T cells. Sequences below about 10^-5 frequency were poorly captured, so only a minor fraction of alloreactive clones could be mapped to unstimulated subsets. The suppressive function of proliferating Tregs from siplizumab cultures was not functionally confirmed. Roughly 75-95% of proliferating CD4+ or CD8+ clones could not be assigned a naive or memory phenotype.

Libraries were made using the immunoSEQ multiplex PCR assay. Each sample had 90,000 to 100,000 TCR templates assayed by the deep sequencing platform. Genomic DNA extracted from sorted T cells was used for TCRbeta CDR3 sequencing. In the authors' own workflow: Clonal analysis of TCRbeta CDR3 data was done in the R programming language. Comparing unstimulated samples against CFSE-low samples taken after the reaction was how alloreactive CD4+ and CD8+ clones were defined. By matching sequences to the repertoires of sorted unstimulated Treg and non-Treg cells, each alloreactive CD4+ clone was assigned a regulatory or non-regulatory origin. TCRdb took this table from immuneACCESS and kept in-frame rearrangements with V and J called. Such tables lack part of the clones; where checked against another copy, unresolved V genes explain under half of the gap, and the rest is unexplained. V, J and clone size derive from that table, while D and trimming were established from the DNA sequence. This sample comprises approximately 100,000 clones, around 95% of them detected only once. Of the sample, under 0.65% is held by the ten largest clones.

TCRbeta CDR3 sequencing was performed on sorted unstimulated T cells and on proliferating T cells recovered from mixed lymphocyte reactions. Fresh whole blood from approximately 11 HLA-typed healthy donors served as the source for isolating PBMCs. To map where alloreactive clones came from, CD4+ regulatory T cells in the unstimulated state were FACS-sorted. Specimen: Tregs sorted from blood. This receptor was taken from a human donor in good health.

The CDR3 has the sequence CASSLVSSQIETQYF. Read as DNA, the sequence is TGCGCCAGCAGCTTGGTGTCTAGCCAAATAGAGACCCAGTACTTC. The V gene is TRBV5-1 and the J gene is TRBJ2-5; the D region possibly corresponds to TRBD2 (5 bases align). As encoded in the germline V gene, CDR1 is SGHRS while CDR2 is YFSETQ. V is reduced by 0 bases and J by 4 bases, leaving a spacing of 13 bases between them. The CDR3 numbers 15 residues from cysteine through phenylalanine. CDR3 DNA is the only sequence kept; it has 45 bases, read in frame from the first base. The CDR3, completed at both ends by the reference TRBV5-1 and TRBJ2-5 genes, gives the full variable domain KAGVTQTPRYLIKTRGQQVTLSCSPISGHRSVSWYQQTPGQGLQFLFEYFSETQRNKGNFPGRFSGRQFSNSRSEMNVSTLELGDSALYLCASSLVSSQIETQYFGPGTRLLVL.